Presented here are 13 T cell receptor beta chains from one specimen sequenced in a study of cytomegalovirus exposure and HLA in healthy donors. Both 60 Vbeta primers and 13 Jbeta primers went into the PCR. TCRdb's copy holds only in-frame clones and misses some; the assay was immunoSEQ multiplex PCR. This sample lists around 200,000 clones; its ten largest clones have 0.65% to 0.9%. The material sequenced was PBMCs. The receptors were gathered from a woman between 18 and 29 years old in good health and CMV-seropositive.

The rearrangement joins TRBV7-9 to TRBJ1-2; 8 positions agree with TRBD1. The CDR3 length is 18 residues. Per germline, CDR1 SEHNR and CDR2 FQNEAQ (reference sequence). J gave up 0 bases and V 5 bases, and 14 bases lay outside the gene matches. The CDR3 DNA sequence: TGTGCCAGCAGCCCCCGAAGGACAGGGCCCTCAGCTAACTATGGCTACACCTTC. As protein: CASSPRRTGPSANYGYTF. Looking up the rest from reference TRBV7-9 and TRBJ1-2 gives the full variable domain: DTGVSQNPRHKITKRGQNVTFRCDPISEHNRLYWYRQTLGQGPEFLTYFQNEAQLEKSRLLSDRFSAERPKGSFSTLEIQRTEQGDSAMYLCASSPRRTGPSANYGYTFGSGTRLTVV.

The gene calls are TRBV7-2 and TRBJ2-1; possible D gene TRBD2, 5 bases. CDR3 size: 14 residues. CDR1 and CDR2 (germline): SGHTA, FQGNSA. V lost 1 base to trimming and J lost 6 bases, with 10 bases between them. The CDR3 spells CASSLVPDSNEQFF. Here the CDR3 DNA reads TGTGCCAGCAGCTTAGTCCCGGACTCCAATGAGCAGTTCTTC. Full variable domain (remainder filled in from reference TRBV7-2 and TRBJ2-1): GAGVSQSPSNKVTEKGKDVELRCDPISGHTALYWYRQSLGQGLEFLIYFQGNSAPDKSGLPSDRFSAERTGGSVSTLTIQRTQQEDSAVYLCASSLVPDSNEQFFGPGTRLTVL.

This chain links TRBV27 with TRBJ2-3; the D gene is possibly TRBD2 (6 bases). The CDR3 covers 15 residues. Germline values: CDR1 MNHEY, CDR2 SMNVEV (reference sequence). Trimming stripped 5 bases from V and 4 bases from J, with 16 bases between. The CDR3 sequence is CASSPDGSAPDTQYF. In DNA, the CDR3 is TGTGCCAGCAGTCCGGACGGGAGTGCCCCAGATACGCAGTATTTT.

V is TRBV4-1 and J is TRBJ1-5, with 9 bases that match TRBD1. Germline CDR1 and CDR2: MGHRA and YSYEKL. This CDR3 has 16 amino acids. Losses at the gene ends were 0 bases for V and 3 bases for J; bases not matched to a gene: 3. In nucleotides, the CDR3 is TGCGCCAGCAGCCAAGACGGGACAGGGATCAATCAGCCCCAGCATTTT. This codes for CASSQDGTGINQPQHF.

V usage is TRBV13 and J usage is TRBJ1-1; a weak D match, TRBD1 (5 bases). Per germline, CDR1 PRHDT and CDR2 FYEKMQ (reference sequence). This CDR3 contains 12 residues. V gave up 5 bases and J gave up 8 bases, with 12 bases separating them. The CDR3 bases are TGTGCCAGCAGCCTCGGACAATTGGAAGCTTTCTTT. Protein product: CASSLGQLEAFF.

The chain uses TRBV19 and TRBJ1-4; 7 nucleotides line up with TRBD1. After removal of 3 bases from V and 8 bases from J, the junction contained 15 bases not matched to a gene. The germline CDR1 and CDR2 sequences are LNHDA and SQIVND (reference sequence). The CDR3 totals 17 residues. In nucleotides, the CDR3 is TGTGCCAGTAGTATCTCTCCCCGGACAGGCGGTAGGGAAAAACTGTTTTTT. This gives the protein CASSISPRTGGREKLFF.

V usage is TRBV19 and J usage is TRBJ2-7, with TRBD1 identical over 9 bases. The J segment lost 6 bases and the V segment lost 7 bases, leaving 10 bases of the junction unmatched. Looked up from germline, CDR1 is LNHDA and CDR2 is SQIVND (reference sequence). The CDR3 totals 14 residues. The CDR3, as DNA: TGTGCCAGTAATACCGGGACAGGGATAGTCGAGCAGTACTTC. Translated, it gives CASNTGTGIVEQYF.

CDR3 amino acids: CASSVRQTGMNTEAFF. For the CDR3, the DNA is TGTGCCAGCAGTGTAAGACAGACTGGTATGAACACTGAAGCTTTCTTT. The chain uses TRBV25-1 and TRBJ1-1; tentatively, D is TRBD1 (5 bases). CDR1 is MGHDK, CDR2 SYGVNS, per germline. Trimming removed 4 bases from V and 0 bases from J, with 15 bases in between. The CDR3 runs 16 residues.

This chain connects TRBV2 to TRBJ1-2; D gene ambiguous. The CDR3 is made up of 13 amino acids. Trimming shortened V by 7 bases and J by 3 bases, and 12 bases separated the two germline ends. CDR1 and CDR2 from the germline V gene are SNHLY and FYNNEI. The CDR3 protein is CASTLTSYYGYTF. DNA for the CDR3: TGTGCCAGCACCTTGACAAGTTACTATGGCTACACCTTC.

V usage is TRBV4-1 and J usage is TRBJ2-3, with 7 positions matching TRBD1. The germline CDR1 and CDR2 sequences are MGHRA and YSYEKL. Germline trimming cut 4 bases from V and 2 bases from J; bases unmatched to any gene: 6. This CDR3 comprises 15 residues. CDR3 sequence (DNA): TGCGCCAGCAGCCGGGGGACAGCATACACAGATACGCAGTATTTT. It specifies CASSRGTAYTDTQYF.

The chain recombines TRBV11-2 with TRBJ2-2, with 12 bases matching TRBD2. The CDR3 contains 15 residues. V was clipped by 6 bases and J by 6 bases; unmatched bases: 5. Germline CDR1 SGHAT, CDR2 FQNNGV. The CDR3 DNA reads TGTGCCAGCAGATCTAGCGGGAGGGCCCCCGGGGAGCTGTTTTTT. Protein: CASRSSGRAPGELFF.

The V call is TRBV2, the J call TRBJ2-7, with 8 bases aligning to TRBD1. Trimming cost V 3 bases and J 4 bases; bases outside gene matches: 8. The length of the CDR3 is 15 residues. CDR1 is SNHLY, CDR2 FYNNEI, per germline. The CDR3 DNA reads TGTGCCAGCAGTGAGGTGACAGGGGATTGGTACGAGCAGTACTTC. The encoded protein is CASSEVTGDWYEQYF. The full variable domain, with the rest looked up from reference TRBV2 and TRBJ2-7, is EPEVTQTPSHQVTQMGQEVILRCVPISNHLYFYWYRQILGQKVEFLVSFYNNEISEKSEIFDDQFSVERPDGSNFTLKIRSTKLEDSAMYFCASSEVTGDWYEQYFGPGTRLTVT.

The V call is TRBV5-6, the J call TRBJ1-2; 7 positions agree with TRBD1. The CDR3 length is 14 residues. Germline V gene lookup returns CDR1 SGHDT and CDR2 YYEEEE. Unmatched junction bases numbered 6, after V lost 4 bases and J lost 3 bases. The CDR3 bases are TGTGCCAGCAGCCGCCCCGGGACAGACTATGGCTACACCTTC. Translated, it gives CASSRPGTDYGYTF.